This T cell receptor (beta chain) comes out of a study of HIV-infected patients and healthy controls. Study conclusions and caveats: A major limitation was that merely sixteen HIV-infected individuals were processed. Healthy controls carried many MAIT alpha-chain CDR3s, while HIV+ repertoires had few.

This clonotype was seen more than once but under ten times. Antigen unknown. cDNA was made from approximately 500 ng RNA using alpha and beta constant primers. Separate chain-specific third strand synthesis with multiplexing indices produced the alpha and beta libraries. From the 5' RACE reads, TCRdb called clonotypes with MiXCR, one entry per CDR3 protein. The sample shows more than 10,000 distinct CDR3 sequences, approximately 11% of them seen only once. The CDR3 is made up of 12 amino acids. The V and J ends lost 3 bases and 6 bases respectively, with 6 bases between them. CDR1 LGHDT and CDR2 YNNKEL come from the germline V gene (reference sequence). Whole blood was used without fractionation, so all unsorted peripheral T cells were included.

This receptor was taken from an adult in good health. The specimen was blood. The chain is built from TRBV3-1 and TRBJ1-5; unclear D gene. The CDR3 protein is CASSHRGQPQHF. The CDR3 DNA follows: TGTGCCAGCAGCCATCGAGGTCAGCCCCAGCATTTT.